This TCR beta chain was sequenced for a study of cytomegalovirus exposure and HLA in healthy donors. The study's findings and limits: A missense DCLRE1C variant was associated with V- and J-gene trimming of TCR beta chains in a later analysis, and an independent cohort replicated the association. There were some V segments, including TRBV6-2 and TRBV6-3, excluded as indistinguishable. The authors enumerated 150 to 200 TCR beta chains as linked to cytomegalovirus.

Points on this clone: The antigen remains undetermined.

V was pared by 6 bases and J by 0 bases, with 7 bases of the junction left unmatched. Looked up from germline, CDR1 is SGHTA and CDR2 is FQGTGA. The CDR3 is 16 residues long. The donors were healthy bone marrow donors. Amplification used 60 Vbeta primers and 13 Jbeta primers. The method was immunoSEQ multiplex PCR; TCRdb's version includes in-frame clones alone and lacks a portion of them. Among roughly 160,000 clones, 77% were seen once, and the ten largest hold approximately 3.7%. This clonotype was sampled from a man under 40 in good health and CMV-seropositive. The sample consisted of PBMCs. The V gene is TRBV7-3, the J gene TRBJ2-2, with TRBD1 identical over 7 bases. Here the CDR3 DNA reads TGTGCCAGCAGTCTTAGACAGGGATCGAACACCGGGGAGCTGTTTTTT. Protein product: CASSLRQGSNTGELFF. Supplemented by reference TRBV7-3 and TRBJ2-2, the full variable domain reads GAGVSQTPSNKVTEKGKYVELRCDPISGHTALYWYRQSLGQGPEFLIYFQGTGAADDSGLPNDRFFAVRPEGSVSTLKIQRTERGDSAVYLCASSLRQGSNTGELFFGEGSRLTVL.